Below, one T cell receptor (beta chain) is given with its context. The antigen is unknown. CDR3 length: 13 amino acids. Per germline, CDR1 SGHDT and CDR2 YYEEEE. Trimming left V 0 bases short and J 0 bases short, with 3 bases between. This record belongs to a study of lymphopenia after photon versus proton radiotherapy. Points from the study as a whole: Proton therapy kept repertoires fairly stable, unlike photons, which gained effector/memory cells. Post-nadir TCR diversity decline inversely tracked overall survival among those who died. Better survival with proton therapy was suggested as possible, not demonstrated.

TCRdb keeps only in-frame clones here, not all; method: immunoSEQ multiplex PCR. The sample shows around 30,000 clones, 85% to 90% of them seen only once. The TCR was taken from a woman between 45 and 60 years old with pancreatic cancer. The sequencing used peripheral blood, collected from a patient treated with photon-based radiotherapy. This sequence joins TRBV5-6 and TRBJ1-1, with D uncertain. The CDR3 region has the DNA TGTGCCAGCAGCTTGGCCGTGAACACTGAAGCTTTCTTT. Translation: CASSLAVNTEAFF.